The rows below give T cell receptor beta chains drawn from one sample of a study of blood T cell repertoires in COVID-19. The protocol was immunoSEQ multiplex PCR, while the TCRdb copy is restricted to in-frame clones and leaves out a portion. The data hold approximately 260,000 clones, with 84% observed a single time. The sequenced sample was peripheral blood. The receptors come from a human donor in a cohort sampled during active COVID-19. The CDR3 runs from the conserved cysteine through the conserved F or W. A D gene is named only where the DNA matches it firmly. Size is omitted from some rows. Given values are once, few, many or a class for expanded clones.

TRBV3-1/TRBV3-2,TRBJ2-7,-,few,TGTGCCAGCAGGGAGGACAGTGTCCCCTACGAGCAGTACTTC,CASREDSVPYEQYF
TRBV18,TRBJ2-1,-,-,TGTGCCAGCTCACCACCTAAAACCGGGAGCTCCTACAATGAGCAGTTCTTC,CASSPPKTGSSYNEQFF
TRBV2,TRBJ2-1,TRBD2,-,TGTGCCAGCAGTTACCGGGGAGCGGGGGGCAATGAGCAGTTCTTC,CASSYRGAGGNEQFF
TRBV4-1,TRBJ1-4,-,-,TGCGCCAGCAGCCAACCCTTAGACAGGCAACTTGCAACTAATGAAAAACTGTTTTTT,CASSQPLDRQLATNEKLFF
TRBV6-5,TRBJ1-1,-,-,TGTGCCAGCAGTTCTAGGTCGGTTCGCACTGAAGCTTTCTTT,CASSSRSVRTEAFF
TRBV7-9,TRBJ2-7,-,-,TGTGCCAGCAGCTCCCCCCTGCATCGAACGCTGAGCTCCTACGAGCAGTACTTC,CASSSPLHRTLSSYEQYF
TRBV24-1,TRBJ2-2,-,-,TGTGCCACCAGGGCGGGCGGGGAGCTGTTTTTT,CATRAGGELFF
TRBV12-3/TRBV12-4,TRBJ1-1,TRBD1,-,TGTGCCAGCAGACTCGGACAGGGGATTTCAGCTTTCTTT,CASRLGQGISAFF
TRBV11-3,TRBJ2-7,-,once,TGTGCCAGCAGCTTAACAGCAGGCTCCTACGAGCAGTACTTC,CASSLTAGSYEQYF
TRBV3-1/TRBV3-2,TRBJ2-1,TRBD2,-,TGTGCCAGCAGCCAAGTCCTAGCGGGCTATGAGCAGTTCTTC,CASSQVLAGYEQFF
TRBV11-1,TRBJ1-2,-,few,TGTGCCAGCAGCTTCTTACAGGGAAATAGTGGCTACACCTTC,CASSFLQGNSGYTF
TRBV15,TRBJ1-4,-,-,TGTGCCACCAGCAGAGATGACAGACCTCACTCTTCAACTAATGAAAAACTGTTTTTT,CATSRDDRPHSSTNEKLFF
TRBV29-1,TRBJ2-1,-,-,TGCAGCGTTGAAGAGGGATGGGGGGGCCACAATGAGCAGTTCTTC,CSVEEGWGGHNEQFF
TRBV5-4,TRBJ1-2,TRBD1,-,TGTGCCAGCAGCTTGAGACAGGGGGCTGACTATGGCTACACCTTC,CASSLRQGADYGYTF
TRBV6-2/TRBV6-3,TRBJ2-3,-,-,TGTGCCAGCAGTTACCCCCCAGGGAGCACAGATACGCAGTATTTT,CASSYPPGSTDTQYF
TRBV2,TRBJ1-5,TRBD1,few,TGTGCCAGCAGTGAAGCGCTTTTGCAGGGGGTCTGGATGGGATATCAGCCCCAGCATTTT,CASSEALLQGVWMGYQPQHF
TRBV19,TRBJ2-2,TRBD2,-,TGTGCCAGTAGTTTAGCGGGAACAGCTGGCGGGGAGCTGTTTTTT,CASSLAGTAGGELFF
TRBV6-1,TRBJ2-7,TRBD2,-,TGTGCCAGCAGTGAAGGGACTAGCGGTTCCTACGAGCAGTACTTC,CASSEGTSGSYEQYF
TRBV28,TRBJ1-6,TRBD1,-,TGTGCCAGCAGTTTAGGGGGTCAGGGGGTTTCACCCCTCCACTTT,CASSLGGQGVSPLHF
TRBV5-1,TRBJ1-1,-,once,TGCGCCAGCAGCTTATACACGGGAAACACTGAAGCTTTCTTT,CASSLYTGNTEAFF
TRBV5-6,TRBJ2-3,-,-,TGTGCCAGCAGCTCTACAGATACGCAGTATTTT,CASSSTDTQYF
TRBV18,TRBJ1-2,-,-,TGTGCCAGCTCAACCCAGACAGATAACTATGGCTACACCTTC,CASSTQTDNYGYTF
TRBV27,TRBJ2-7,-,-,TGTGCCAGCAGTTTTTCAGGGGGGTACGAGCAGTACTTC,CASSFSGGYEQYF
TRBV4-2,TRBJ1-2,-,-,TGTGCCAGCAGCCCGTCGGTGGGAGACTATGGCTACACCTTC,CASSPSVGDYGYTF
TRBV4-1,TRBJ2-7,TRBD2,-,TGCGCCAGCAGCCAAGATGGGCTAGCGGGAGGCGAGCAGTACTTC,CASSQDGLAGGEQYF
TRBV5-1,TRBJ2-3,-,-,TGCGCCAGCAGCTCAGGGACACCCGGTACGCAGTATTTT,CASSSGTPGTQYF
TRBV3-1/TRBV3-2,TRBJ2-7,TRBD2,-,TGTGCCAGCAGCCACCGATTAGCGGGGAGCCCCTACGAGCAGTACTTC,CASSHRLAGSPYEQYF
TRBV12-3/TRBV12-4,TRBJ1-1,-,-,TGTGCCAGCGGACAGTACACTGAAGCTTTCTTT,CASGQYTEAFF
TRBV6-2/TRBV6-3,TRBJ1-6,-,-,TGTGCCAGCAGTTACTCGAGAAGCCTTTCACCCCTCCACTTT,CASSYSRSLSPLHF
TRBV7-9,TRBJ2-1,TRBD2,-,TGTGCCAGCAAGACTAGCGGGGGCTCCTACAATGAGCAGTTCTTC,CASKTSGGSYNEQFF
TRBV6-6,TRBJ2-7,TRBD2,-,TGTGCCAGCAGTTACAATGAAGGACTAGCAAGGCCCGAGCAGTACTTC,CASSYNEGLARPEQYF
TRBV19,TRBJ2-2,TRBD1,-,TGTGCCAGTGGAAAAACCGGGACAGGGCGCACCGGGGAGCTGTTTTTT,CASGKTGTGRTGELFF
TRBV20-1,TRBJ2-3,-,-,TGCAGCCGGGGGGCCGTAGATACGCAGTATTTT,CSRGAVDTQYF
TRBV5-1,TRBJ2-7,TRBD2,-,TGCGCCAGCAGCTTGAGGACGGGGATTAGCGGGCTAAACTCCTACGAGCAGTACTTC,CASSLRTGISGLNSYEQYF
TRBV7-3,TRBJ2-2,TRBD2,-,TGTGCCAGCAGCTTGGCCGGGACTAGGGCTGCCGGGGAGCTGTTTTTT,CASSLAGTRAAGELFF
TRBV6-5,TRBJ2-7,TRBD1,-,TGTGCCAGTTTTGGGGACAGGCCTCTCTACGAGCAGTACTTC,CASFGDRPLYEQYF
TRBV7-8,TRBJ1-1,-,-,TGTGCCAGCAGCTTAACAGGTGGAATAGGCACTGAAGCTTTCTTT,CASSLTGGIGTEAFF
TRBV15,TRBJ2-5,TRBD2,-,TGTGCCACCAGCAGAGGTCTAGCGGAAGTGAGAGAGACCCAGTACTTC,CATSRGLAEVRETQYF
TRBV9,TRBJ2-1,TRBD2,-,TGTGCCAGCAGCACGGGGACTAGTTCCTACAATGAGCAGTTCTTC,CASSTGTSSYNEQFF
TRBV10-3,TRBJ2-3,-,-,TGTGCCATCAGTGAGACAAAAGACAGGACTGATACGCAGTATTTT,CAISETKDRTDTQYF
TRBV10-3,TRBJ2-7,TRBD1,-,TGTGCCGCTACACCTCGGACAGGGTCAAGCTCCTACGAGCAGTACTTC,CAATPRTGSSSYEQYF